The 20 T cell receptor beta chains below were found in one sample sequenced in a study of low-dose radiotherapy and immunotherapy resistance in tumors. Both TCRalpha and TCRbeta chains were reverse transcribed with V-gene-specific primers. TCR amplification involved 15 to 20 PCR cycles with a constant-region primer and V-primer adapter. Each CDR3 protein gets one entry after TCRdb re-called the reads with MiXCR. Of fewer than 90,000 distinct CDR3 sequences listed, about 20% are singletons. The time point: before trial treatment. The input for sequencing was PBMCs, taken before treatment. The receptors were gathered from a male donor with prostate cancer.

The rearrangement links TRBV5-1 to TRBJ2-1; 16 positions agree with TRBD2. Germline CDR1 SGHRS, CDR2 YFSETQ. The CDR3 loop spans 16 amino acids. Trimming cost V 2 bases and J 9 bases; bases outside gene matches: 5. Written as DNA, the CDR3 is TGCGCCAGCAGCTTAGGGACTAGCGGGGGGGCGGTTGAGCAGTTCTTC. Amino acid sequence: CASSLGTSGGAVEQFF.

This clonotype was recorded many times. This chain joins TRBV5-6 and TRBJ2-7; a possible D gene is TRBD1 (7 bases). Trimming left V 4 bases short and J 4 bases short, with 15 bases between. Germline V gene data show CDR1 as SGHDT and CDR2 as YYEEEE. CDR3 length equals 14 residues. The CDR3 here is CASSQVTGRYEQYF. CDR3 bases: TGTGCCAGCAGCCAGGTGACAGGGAGGTACGAGCAGTACTTC.

This clonotype has only a few counts. This rearrangement joins TRBV5-1 to TRBJ2-7; D perhaps matches TRBD1 (6 bases). The V gene lost 3 bases and the J gene lost 4 bases, with 11 bases spanning the gap. The CDR3 spans 13 residues. Germline CDR1 SGHRS, CDR2 YFSETQ. The CDR3 nucleotides are TGCGCCAGCAGCTCACAGGGACGGTACGAGCAGTACTTC. Its translation is CASSSQGRYEQYF.

The chain links TRBV19 to TRBJ2-1, with 7 bases identical to TRBD2. The V and J ends lost 3 bases and 6 bases, in that order; junction bases with no gene match: 8. The CDR3 has 15 residues. Germline V gives CDR1 LNHDA, CDR2 SQIVND (reference sequence). The CDR3: CASSMASGSSNEQFF. The CDR3 coding sequence is TGTGCCAGTAGTATGGCTAGCGGCTCAAGCAATGAGCAGTTCTTC. The full variable domain, in which reference TRBV19 and TRBJ2-1 provide the parts outside the CDR3, is DGGITQSPKYLFRKEGQNVTLSCEQNLNHDAMYWYRQDPGQGLRLIYYSQIVNDFQKGDIAEGYSVSREKKESFPLTVTSAQKNPTAFYLCASSMASGSSNEQFFGPGTRLTVL.

This clonotype was seen ten or more times. This chain uses TRBV5-1 with TRBJ2-7, with 8 bases matching TRBD1. Germline trimming cut 1 base from V and 5 bases from J; bases unmatched to any gene: 5. Germline V gene data show CDR1 as SGHRS and CDR2 as YFSETQ. This CDR3 comprises 14 residues. DNA for the CDR3: TGCGCCAGCAGCTTGTCTGGACAGGGCGACGAGCAGTACTTC. It specifies CASSLSGQGDEQYF.

In nucleotides, the CDR3 is TGCAGTGCTAGCTACATCGGACAGGGAGCGGGTGGCTACACCTTC. This gives the protein CSASYIGQGAGGYTF. The chain combines TRBV20-1 with TRBJ1-2; 8 positions match TRBD1. Unmatched junction bases numbered 13, after V lost 3 bases and J lost 7 bases. Germline V gene sequence: CDR1 DFQATT, CDR2 SNEGSKA (reference sequence). The CDR3 sequence is 15 residues long.

This clonotype has at least ten counts. The chain has TRBV7-3 and TRBJ1-1, with D maybe TRBD1 (5 bases). This CDR3 has 16 amino acids. V was trimmed by 6 bases and J by 5 bases, leaving 22 bases between them. Germline V gene sequence: CDR1 SGHTA, CDR2 FQGTGA. The CDR3 loop is CASRNEGLGLRTEAFF. The CDR3 nucleotides read TGTGCCAGCAGAAATGAGGGACTGGGACTAAGGACTGAAGCTTTCTTT. The full variable domain, in which reference TRBV7-3 and TRBJ1-1 provide the parts outside the CDR3, is GAGVSQTPSNKVTEKGKYVELRCDPISGHTALYWYRQSLGQGPEFLIYFQGTGAADDSGLPNDRFFAVRPEGSVSTLKIQRTERGDSAVYLCASRNEGLGLRTEAFFGQGTRLTVV.

This clonotype was observed at least ten times. The rearrangement uses TRBV4-2 and TRBJ2-2; 12 positions agree with TRBD2. The CDR3 contains 17 residues. The V and J ends lost 4 bases and 0 bases, in that order; junction bases with no gene match: 3. From germline, CDR1 is LGHNA and CDR2 YNFKEQ. CDR3 sequence (DNA): TGTGCCAGCAGCCGCGGGACTAGCGGGTCGAACACCGGGGAGCTGTTTTTT. It is translated as CASSRGTSGSNTGELFF.

This clonotype has more than one count but fewer than ten. V is TRBV27 and J is TRBJ2-1, with 10 bases matching TRBD2. V dropped 6 bases and J dropped 5; count of bases not matched to a gene: 7. The length of the CDR3 is 15 residues. The V gene's germline CDR1 is MNHEY and CDR2 SMNVEV (reference sequence). CDR3 residues: CASRPSGGPNNEQFF. The CDR3 DNA reads TGTGCCAGCAGACCTAGCGGGGGCCCGAACAATGAGCAGTTCTTC.

This clonotype showed up just a few times. The rearrangement links TRBV30 to TRBJ1-1; 8 positions match TRBD1. Trimming took 2 bases from V and 5 from J; bases not matched to a gene: 4. CDR3 length: 13 residues. Germline CDR1 GTSNPN, CDR2 SVGIG (reference sequence). CDR3 region: CAWSPWTGTEAFF. In nucleotides, the CDR3 is TGTGCCTGGAGTCCATGGACAGGGACTGAAGCTTTCTTT.

In its sample, this clonotype was seen a few times. The CDR3 reads CASSLGGAGVEQYF. Written as DNA, the CDR3 is TGTGCCAGCAGCTTAGGGGGAGCAGGGGTCGAGCAGTACTTC. The rearrangement uses TRBV7-2 and TRBJ2-7, with D possibly being TRBD1 (6 bases). This CDR3 region has 14 residues. Germline assignment: CDR1 SGHTA and CDR2 FQGNSA. The V end was cut by 1 base, the J end by 6 bases, with 13 bases between.

There are many counts of this clonotype. V gene TRBV7-6 combines with J gene TRBJ1-1; 7 nucleotides line up with TRBD1. Per germline, CDR1 SGHVS and CDR2 FNYEAQ. V lost 4 bases, J lost 10 bases, and 6 bases stayed unmatched. The CDR3 is 12 residues long. The CDR3 region is CASSSSTGIAFF. In DNA, the CDR3 is TGTGCCAGCAGCTCATCGACAGGGATAGCTTTCTTT.

This chain joins TRBV6-2 or TRBV6-3 and TRBJ2-5; 8 bases align to TRBD2. The CDR3 contains 16 residues. After removal of 6 bases from V and 0 bases from J, the junction contained 9 bases not matched to a gene. In germline, CDR1 is MNHEY, CDR2 SVGEGT. The DNA for the CDR3 is TGTGCCAGCAGAGGGGCGGGGGGCCAGTACCAAGAGACCCAGTACTTC. This sequence encodes CASRGAGGQYQETQYF.

This clonotype appeared many times. The chain is built from TRBV18 and TRBJ1-4; TRBD1 is a possible D gene (6 bases). Trimming stripped 5 bases from V and 5 bases from J, with 12 bases between. The CDR3 is made up of 14 amino acids. In germline, CDR1 is KGHSH, CDR2 LQKENI. CDR3 nucleotides: TGTGCCAGCTCAGAGACAGGAGAAAATGAAAAACTGTTTTTT. Translated, it gives CASSETGENEKLFF.

On this clonotype itself: A clone one base away is much larger, so this may be a read error. The DNA of the CDR3 is TGCGCCAGCAGCCAGTTTGGGAACAGAGATACGCAGTATTTT. Translated, it gives CASSQFGNRDTQYF. The chain employs TRBV5-1 and TRBJ2-3; no clear D gene. There are 14 residues in the CDR3. Between the trimmed V and J ends, which lost 4 bases and 5 bases, there was a span of 14 bases. Germline V gives CDR1 SGHRS, CDR2 YFSETQ.

There are many counts of this clonotype. The chain recombines TRBV3-1 with TRBJ1-5, with a weak D call TRBD1 (5 bases). Between the trimmed V and J ends, which lost 0 bases and 2 bases, there was a span of 8 bases. This CDR3 comprises 15 residues. Germline V lookup: CDR1 LGHDT, CDR2 YNNKEL (reference sequence). Here the CDR3 reads CASSQEGHGNQPQHF. The CDR3 DNA is TGTGCCAGCAGCCAAGAAGGACACGGCAATCAGCCCCAGCATTTT. Full variable domain (remainder filled in from reference TRBV3-1 and TRBJ1-5): DTAVSQTPKYLVTQMGNDKSIKCEQNLGHDTMYWYKQDSKKFLKIMFSYNNKELIINETVPNRFSPKSPDKAHLNLHINSLELGDSAVYFCASSQEGHGNQPQHFGDGTRLSIL.

At least ten counts were recorded for this clonotype. The rearrangement joins TRBV9 to TRBJ2-1; no definite D call. Between the trimmed V and J ends, which lost 4 bases and 2 bases, there was a span of 19 bases. Looked up from germline, CDR1 is SGDLS and CDR2 is YYNGEE. CDR3 size: 17 residues. As DNA, the CDR3 is TGTGCCAGCAGCCCCCGTAGGGCCCGAAGCCCCTACAATGAGCAGTTCTTC. It is translated as CASSPRRARSPYNEQFF.

This clonotype was seen repeatedly, ten times or more. V is TRBV20-1 and J is TRBJ2-5, with D possibly being TRBD2 (5 bases). The CDR3 runs 14 residues. Germline V lookup: CDR1 DFQATT, CDR2 SNEGSKA (reference sequence). Trimming shortened V by 3 bases and J by 2 bases, and 13 bases separated the two germline ends. In DNA, the CDR3 is TGCAGTGCTAGGCCCGGGGATGGGCAAGAGACCCAGTACTTC. This translates into CSARPGDGQETQYF.

There are many counts of this clonotype. V is TRBV10-3 and J is TRBJ1-1; possibly TRBD1 for D (5 bases). Germline V gene lookup returns CDR1 ENHRY and CDR2 SYGVKD. The CDR3 sequence is 15 residues long. Trimming removed 3 bases from V and 5 bases from J, with 16 bases in between. In nucleotides, the CDR3 is TGTGCCATCAGTGATCCCCAGGGTGGGTGGACTGAAGCTTTCTTT. Translated, it gives CAISDPQGGWTEAFF.

This clonotype was observed many times. As DNA, the CDR3 is TGCGCCAGCAGCTCCACGGCGGGCGTTGTTGGTAATGAGCAGTTCTTC. Protein product: CASSSTAGVVGNEQFF. This rearrangement joins TRBV5-1 to TRBJ2-1; the D gene is possibly TRBD2 (5 bases). V was cut by 3 bases and J by 7 bases, with 20 bases left in between. The CDR3 totals 16 residues. From germline, CDR1 is SGHRS and CDR2 YFSETQ.